This T cell receptor beta chain was documented in a study of blood T cell repertoires in COVID-19. On the study more broadly: Italy, Spain and the United States were the sources of the convalescent and acute COVID-19 samples. The cDNA or gDNA used as material had been derived from T cells, B-cell-depleted T cells, or PBMCs.

Germline V gene sequence: CDR1 MGHRA, CDR2 YSYEKL. Trimming cost V 10 bases and J 4 bases; bases outside gene matches: 8. This CDR3 has 14 amino acids. Authors' methods: Reference gene primer amplification yielded estimated nucleated cell counts. Assay used: immunoSEQ multiplex PCR; TCRdb lists only in-frame clones, some missing. From that table come the V and J calls and clone size; the DNA was used to work out D and trimming. The profile shows approximately 230,000 clones, about 86% of them singletons. The chain combines TRBV4-1 with TRBJ1-3; 9 nucleotides agree with TRBD1. Input material: peripheral blood. The sequence was obtained from a man aged 80 or over with acute or convalescent COVID-19. CDR3 residues: CATRTGVGGNTIYF. The CDR3 nucleotides read TGCGCCACCAGGACAGGGGTAGGCGGAAACACCATATATTTT.